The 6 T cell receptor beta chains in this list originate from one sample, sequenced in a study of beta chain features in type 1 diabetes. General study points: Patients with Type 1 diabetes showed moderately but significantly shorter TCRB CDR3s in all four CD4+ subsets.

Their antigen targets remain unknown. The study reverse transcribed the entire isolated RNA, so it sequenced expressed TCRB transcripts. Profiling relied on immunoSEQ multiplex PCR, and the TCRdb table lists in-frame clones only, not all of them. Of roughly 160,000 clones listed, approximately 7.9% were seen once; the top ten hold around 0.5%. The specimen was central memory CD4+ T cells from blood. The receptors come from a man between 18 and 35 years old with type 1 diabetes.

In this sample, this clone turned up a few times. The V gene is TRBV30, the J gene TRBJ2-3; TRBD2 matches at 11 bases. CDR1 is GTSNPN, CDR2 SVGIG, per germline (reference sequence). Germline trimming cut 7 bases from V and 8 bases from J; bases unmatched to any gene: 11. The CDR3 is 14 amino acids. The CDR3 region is CAYRTSGWRGTQYF. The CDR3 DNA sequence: TGTGCCTACCGGACTAGCGGGTGGCGAGGTACGCAGTATTTT.

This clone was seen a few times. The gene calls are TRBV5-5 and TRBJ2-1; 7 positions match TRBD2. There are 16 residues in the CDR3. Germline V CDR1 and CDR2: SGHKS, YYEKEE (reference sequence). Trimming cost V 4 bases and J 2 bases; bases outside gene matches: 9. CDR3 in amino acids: CASSRGGTTTYNEQFF. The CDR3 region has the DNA TGTGCCAGCAGCCGTGGGGGGACTACTACCTACAATGAGCAGTTCTTC.

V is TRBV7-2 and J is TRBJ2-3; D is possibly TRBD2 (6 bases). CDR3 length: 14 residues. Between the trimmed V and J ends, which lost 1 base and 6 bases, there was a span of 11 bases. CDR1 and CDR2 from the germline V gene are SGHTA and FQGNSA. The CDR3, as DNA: TGTGCCAGCAGCTTAGTGGGGGGATCGGATACGCAGTATTTT. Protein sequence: CASSLVGGSDTQYF. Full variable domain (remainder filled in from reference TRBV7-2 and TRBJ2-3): GAGVSQSPSNKVTEKGKDVELRCDPISGHTALYWYRQSLGQGLEFLIYFQGNSAPDKSGLPSDRFSAERTGGSVSTLTIQRTQQEDSAVYLCASSLVGGSDTQYFGPGTRLTVL.

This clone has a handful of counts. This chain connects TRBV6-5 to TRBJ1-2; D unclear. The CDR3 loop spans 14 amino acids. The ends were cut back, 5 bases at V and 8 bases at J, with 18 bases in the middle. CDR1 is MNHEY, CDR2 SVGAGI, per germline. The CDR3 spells CASSPQVLVSGYTF. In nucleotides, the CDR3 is TGTGCCAGCAGTCCGCAGGTACTGGTATCCGGCTACACCTTC.

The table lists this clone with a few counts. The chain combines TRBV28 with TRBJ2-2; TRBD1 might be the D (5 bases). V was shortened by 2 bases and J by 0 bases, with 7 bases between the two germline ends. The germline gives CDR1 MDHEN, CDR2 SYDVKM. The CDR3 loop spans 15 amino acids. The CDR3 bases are TGTGCCAGCAGTTTACCAGGGCCGAACACCGGGGAGCTGTTTTTT. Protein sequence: CASSLPGPNTGELFF.

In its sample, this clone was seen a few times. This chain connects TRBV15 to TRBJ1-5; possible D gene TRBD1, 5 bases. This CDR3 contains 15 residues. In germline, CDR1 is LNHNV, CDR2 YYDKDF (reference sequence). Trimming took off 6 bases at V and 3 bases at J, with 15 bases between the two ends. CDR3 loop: CATRPVDSLNQPQHF. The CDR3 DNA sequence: TGTGCCACCAGACCCGTTGACAGTCTCAATCAGCCCCAGCATTTT.